This passage covers 9 T cell receptor beta chains from one sample sequenced in a study of a mutant IDH1 vaccine in newly diagnosed glioma. Regarding time point: baseline, week 1 (first vaccination visit). Treatment specified: pre-vaccination baseline after standard-of-care therapy. This table comes from immunoSEQ multiplex PCR, and its TCRdb copy is limited to in-frame clones, with some not included. The sample lists about 98,000 clones, 80% to 90% occurring once. The source material was PBMCs, sampled from a glioma patient treated with radiotherapy, temozolomide or both. The receptors originated from a woman between 50 and 59 years old with glioma.

The gene calls are TRBV2 and TRBJ1-1, with D unclear. Per germline, CDR1 SNHLY and CDR2 FYNNEI. The CDR3 consists of 14 residues. V was clipped by 6 bases and J by 2 bases, with 13 bases between them. CDR3 amino acids: CASRLTPTNTEAFF. CDR3 nucleotide sequence: TGTGCCAGCAGATTGACACCTACTAACACTGAAGCTTTCTTT.

The rearrangement uses TRBV7-9 and TRBJ1-3; D remains ambiguous. Germline loops: CDR1 SEHNR, CDR2 FQNEAQ (reference sequence). This CDR3 region has 14 residues. Trimming cost V 7 bases and J 2 bases, with 12 bases left between them. CDR3 region: CASTHELPGNTIYF. The DNA of the CDR3 is TGTGCCAGCACCCACGAGTTACCTGGAAACACCATATATTTT.

This CDR3 is CASSLGTGGNTEAFF. The CDR3 nucleotides read TGTGCCAGCAGTTTAGGAACAGGGGGCAACACTGAAGCTTTCTTT. The rearrangement links TRBV28 to TRBJ1-1; 9 bases match TRBD1. Trimming removed 2 bases from V and 2 bases from J; junction bases left unmatched: 3. This CDR3 spans 15 amino acids. Germline V gives CDR1 MDHEN, CDR2 SYDVKM.

This chain connects TRBV9 to TRBJ2-6; possibly TRBD1 for D (6 bases). The V and J ends lost 0 bases and 0 bases respectively, with 13 bases between them. The CDR3 loop spans 18 amino acids. The germline V gene has CDR1 SGDLS and CDR2 YYNGEE. The CDR3 DNA reads as TGTGCCAGCAGCGTAGGAGGACAGCGCCGCTCTGGGGCCAACGTCCTGACTTTC. Translation: CASSVGGQRRSGANVLTF.

CDR3 in DNA: TGTGCCAGCAGTGAAGCTGGACGGAACTATGGCTACACCTTC. This gives the protein CASSEAGRNYGYTF. The chain recombines TRBV2 with TRBJ1-2; D is uncertain. Germline CDR1 is SNHLY and CDR2 is FYNNEI. The CDR3 covers 14 residues. V lost 0 bases and J 2 bases, leaving 7 bases between the germline ends.

The chain uses TRBV7-3 and TRBJ2-5; no clear D. CDR3 length: 15 amino acids. The ends were cut back, 5 bases at V and 1 base at J, with 14 bases in the middle. Looked up from germline, CDR1 is SGHTA and CDR2 is FQGTGA. The CDR3 region has the DNA TGTGCCAGCAGCCCCCAGCACGGCACCCAAGAGACCCAGTACTTC. Protein product: CASSPQHGTQETQYF.

The J gene is TRBJ1-6, the V gene TRBV27; D uncertain. Deletions cut 7 bases from V and 8 bases from J, with 9 bases between. This CDR3 comprises 12 residues. CDR1 and CDR2 from the germline V gene are MNHEY and SMNVEV (reference sequence). The CDR3 here is CASKFGDSPLHF. Written as DNA, the CDR3 is TGTGCCAGCAAGTTTGGCGATTCACCCCTCCACTTT.

The chain combines TRBV5-1 with TRBJ1-3; D perhaps matches TRBD1 (6 bases). The CDR3 is 15 residues long. The V end lost 1 base, the J end lost 3 bases, and 11 bases lay between the germline ends. The germline V gene has CDR1 SGHRS and CDR2 YFSETQ. This chain's CDR3 is CASSLIPGVGNTIYF. In DNA, the CDR3 is TGCGCCAGCAGCTTGATACCAGGGGTTGGAAACACCATATATTTT.

The chain links TRBV7-9 to TRBJ1-1, with TRBD1 identical over 9 bases. CDR1 and CDR2 (germline): SEHNR, FQNEAQ (reference sequence). J gave up 3 bases and V 6 bases, and 11 bases lay outside the gene matches. The CDR3 contains 16 residues. The DNA of the CDR3 is TGTGCCAGCAGACCAACCCGGGACAGGGACCACACTGAAGCTTTCTTT. Protein sequence: CASRPTRDRDHTEAFF. The full variable domain, with the rest looked up from reference TRBV7-9 and TRBJ1-1, is DTGVSQNPRHKITKRGQNVTFRCDPISEHNRLYWYRQTLGQGPEFLTYFQNEAQLEKSRLLSDRFSAERPKGSFSTLEIQRTEQGDSAMYLCASRPTRDRDHTEAFFGQGTRLTVV.